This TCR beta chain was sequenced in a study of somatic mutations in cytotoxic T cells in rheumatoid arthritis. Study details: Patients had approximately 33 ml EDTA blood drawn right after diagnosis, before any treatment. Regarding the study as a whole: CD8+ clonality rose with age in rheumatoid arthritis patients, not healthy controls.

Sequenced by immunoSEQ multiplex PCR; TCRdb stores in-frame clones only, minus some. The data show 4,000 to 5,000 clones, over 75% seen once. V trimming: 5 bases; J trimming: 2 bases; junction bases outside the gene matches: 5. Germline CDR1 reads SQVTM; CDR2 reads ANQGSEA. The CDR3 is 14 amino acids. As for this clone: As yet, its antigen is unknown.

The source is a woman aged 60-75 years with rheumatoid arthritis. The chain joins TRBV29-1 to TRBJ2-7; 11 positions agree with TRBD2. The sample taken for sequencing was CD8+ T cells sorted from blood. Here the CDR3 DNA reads TGCAGCGTTCAGCTAGCGGGGGGCACCTACGAGCAGTACTTC. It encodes CSVQLAGGTYEQYF.